These T cell receptor beta chains were read from a single sample in a study of blood T cells in healthy people across ages. TCRdb reprocessed the 5' RACE reads via MiXCR and lists one record per CDR3 protein. Of some 760,000 distinct CDR3 sequences in the sample, around 25% were seen once. These data were likewise used in another study, on T cells of mothers and their children.

The material sequenced was blood. The receptor set was obtained from a boy between 10 and 17 years old in good health. Each CDR3 is given with its conserved first and last residue. D genes are given only for firm matches. The size of a clone is reported for some rows only, either as once, few or many, or as a class for expanded clones.

TRBJ2-3 | TRBD1 | TRBV20-1 | - | TGCAGTGCTAGTTGGACAGGGCGCACAGATACGCAGTATTTT | CSASWTGRTDTQYF
TRBJ2-3 | TRBD2 | TRBV20-1 | few | TGCAGTGCTCGACACCCACTAGCGGGGGACCCTCTTAGCACAGATACGCAGTATTTT | CSARHPLAGDPLSTDTQYF
TRBJ1-5 | TRBD1 | TRBV6-2/TRBV6-3 | - | TGTGCCGGAGGGACAGGGACTAGCAATCAGCCCCAGCATTTT | CAGGTGTSNQPQHF
TRBJ2-1 | - | TRBV28 | many | TGTGCCAGCAGTCCCGTCCGCCAATACAATGAGCAGTTCTTC | CASSPVRQYNEQFF
TRBJ2-5 | TRBD1 | TRBV10-3 | few | TGTGCCACCTCGAAACCCGGGACAGGGCAAGAGACCCAGTACTTC | CATSKPGTGQETQYF
TRBJ2-3 | TRBD2 | TRBV24-1 | - | TGTGCCACCAGTGCTCCCCCCGGGACTAGCCCTATTGGAGATACGCAGTATTTT | CATSAPPGTSPIGDTQYF
TRBJ1-5 | - | TRBV19 | - | TGTGCCAGTAGTATTAGGTCGGGCGCCGATAGCAATCAGCCCCAGCATTTT | CASSIRSGADSNQPQHF
TRBJ2-1 | - | TRBV6-2/TRBV6-3 | few | TGTGCCAGCAGTTATGGCCCTTCCTACAATGAGCAGTTCTTC | CASSYGPSYNEQFF
TRBJ2-5 | TRBD1 | TRBV7-8 | - | TGTGCCAGCAGCCACCACCGGGACAGGATTCTACAGACCCAGTACTTC | CASSHHRDRILQTQYF
TRBJ2-7 | - | TRBV7-2 | few | TGTGCCAGCAGCCCCGGGACCTTCCGTCTTACCGACGAGCGGTACTTC | CASSPGTFRLTDERYF
TRBJ2-7 | - | TRBV29-1 | many | TGCAGCGTTGGACAGGCCTACGAGCAGTACTTC | CSVGQAYEQYF
TRBJ2-7 | - | TRBV29-1 | few | TGCAGCGTTGAAGCCCCTAAAGGGGTCTCCTCCTACGAGCAGTACTTC | CSVEAPKGVSSYEQYF
TRBJ1-4 | TRBD1 | TRBV3-1 | few | TGTGCCAGCAGCCAAGGACAGGGATCTTTTGCAACTAATGAAAAACTGTTTTTT | CASSQGQGSFATNEKLFF
TRBJ2-5 | - | TRBV7-2 | - | TGTGCCAGCAGACCCGGGACACGGCAAGAGACCCAGTACTTC | CASRPGTRQETQYF
TRBJ2-7 | - | TRBV15 | - | TGTGCCACCAGCAGAGGATTTATAGGTCGCTCCTACGAGCAGTACTTC | CATSRGFIGRSYEQYF
TRBJ2-1 | - | TRBV7-9 | - | TGTGCCAGCAGCTTAGCAGGTCACAATGAGCAGTTCTTC | CASSLAGHNEQFF
TRBJ2-5 | - | TRBV29-1 | few | TGCAGCGTTGAACGTGGGAGCGAAGAGACCCAGTACTTC | CSVERGSEETQYF
TRBJ2-1 | TRBD2 | TRBV7-2 | - | TGTGCCAGCAGCCCAAATCCCCGTAGCGGGAGGGCCTCCTACAATGAGCAGTTCTTC | CASSPNPRSGRASYNEQFF
TRBJ1-5 | TRBD1 | TRBV7-4 | few | TGTGCCAGCAGCTTATGGGACAGGGTGAGAAGCAATCAGCCCCAGCATTTT | CASSLWDRVRSNQPQHF
TRBJ2-7 | TRBD1 | TRBV7-3 | - | TGTGCCAGCAGCTTGGGACAGGGGATGTCCTACGAGCAGTACTTC | CASSLGQGMSYEQYF
TRBJ2-4 | TRBD1 | TRBV7-9 | - | TGTGCCAGCAGCTTGGGACAGGGGGCGGCCAAAAACATTCAGTACTTC | CASSLGQGAAKNIQYF
TRBJ2-7 | TRBD2 | TRBV4-2 | - | TGTGCCAGCAGCCAAGATAGTGGGACTAGCGGGGTCTACGAGCAGTACTTC | CASSQDSGTSGVYEQYF
TRBJ2-1 | - | TRBV20-1 | - | TGCAGTGCTCCTGGGACTCCCAAGGTGGATGAGCAGTTCTTC | CSAPGTPKVDEQFF
TRBJ1-4 | - | TRBV10-3 | - | TGTGCCATCAGTATAAGCCCCCCGGGGGCTAATGAAAAACTGTTTTTT | CAISISPPGANEKLFF
TRBJ2-1 | TRBD2 | TRBV7-9 | - | TGTGCCAGCAGCGGCGGACTAGCCCATGAGCAGTTCTTC | CASSGGLAHEQFF
TRBJ1-1 | - | TRBV12-3/TRBV12-4 | few | TGTGCCAGCAGTTTAGCGCAGGGTCACACTGAAGCTTTCTTT | CASSLAQGHTEAFF
TRBJ1-3 | TRBD1 | TRBV6-1 | - | TGTGCCAGCAGGACCGGACAGGGAACTGGAAACACCATATATTTT | CASRTGQGTGNTIYF
TRBJ1-5 | - | TRBV6-5 | - | TGTGCCAGCAGTTACTCGGTTGGGGGGCCCCAGCATTTT | CASSYSVGGPQHF
TRBJ1-5 | - | TRBV30 | - | TGTGCCTGGAGTCCCAGATTCAATCAGCCCCAGCATTTT | CAWSPRFNQPQHF
TRBJ2-4 | TRBD2 | TRBV7-2 | - | TGTGCCAGCAGCACCCAGGGACTAGCGGGGGAAAACATTCAGTACTTC | CASSTQGLAGENIQYF
TRBJ2-1 | TRBD2 | TRBV4-2 | few | TGTGCCAGCAGCCAAGAGGCCCCTACGCTAGCGGGGCGAAACAATGAGCAGTTCTTC | CASSQEAPTLAGRNNEQFF
TRBJ2-1 | TRBD2 | TRBV20-1 | few | TGCAGTGCTAGAGGGACTAGCGTCTCCTACAATGAGCAGTTCTTC | CSARGTSVSYNEQFF
TRBJ2-3 | TRBD2 | TRBV12-3/TRBV12-4 | - | TGTGCCAGCAGTTTTAGTACTAGCGGCACAGATACGCAGTATTTT | CASSFSTSGTDTQYF
TRBJ2-5 | TRBD1 | TRBV7-2 | few | TGTGCCAGCAGCCTGGGACAGGGCTTTGAGACCCAGTACTTC | CASSLGQGFETQYF
TRBJ1-1 | - | TRBV7-8 | few | TGTGCCAGCAGCTCAAACACAGGCCGGAACACTGAAGCTTTCTTT | CASSSNTGRNTEAFF
TRBJ2-5 | TRBD1 | TRBV7-9 | - | TGTGCCAACAGCCACAGGACAGGGGGCGCCGAGACCCAGTACTTC | CANSHRTGGAETQYF
TRBJ2-7 | - | TRBV28 | few | TGTGCCAGGTGGGCCGGGCAGGACTACTCCTACGAGCAGTACTTC | CARWAGQDYSYEQYF